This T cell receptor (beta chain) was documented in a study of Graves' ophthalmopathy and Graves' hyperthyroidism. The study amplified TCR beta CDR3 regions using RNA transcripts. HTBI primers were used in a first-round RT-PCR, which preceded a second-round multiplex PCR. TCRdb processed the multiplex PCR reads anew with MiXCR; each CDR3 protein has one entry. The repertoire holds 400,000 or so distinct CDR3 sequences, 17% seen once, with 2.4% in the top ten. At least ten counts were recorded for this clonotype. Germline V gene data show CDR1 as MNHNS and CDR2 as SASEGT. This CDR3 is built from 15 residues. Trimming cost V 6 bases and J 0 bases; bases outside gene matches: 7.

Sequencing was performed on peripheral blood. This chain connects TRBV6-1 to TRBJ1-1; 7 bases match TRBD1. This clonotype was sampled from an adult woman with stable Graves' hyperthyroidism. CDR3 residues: CASRPWDSLNTEAFF. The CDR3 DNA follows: TGTGCCAGCAGACCTTGGGACAGTTTGAACACTGAAGCTTTCTTT.